This T cell receptor (beta chain) was identified in a study of cytomegalovirus exposure and HLA in healthy donors. Study results and caveats: Cytomegalovirus association was listed for about 170 TCR beta chains. Exclusion applied to some V segments, including TRBV6-2 and TRBV6-3, as they were indistinguishable. Further analysis was carried out later, and it showed several of the most significant clusters appearing linked to common viral pathogens.

V was cut by 3 bases and J by 0 bases, with 8 bases left in between. This CDR3 spans 14 amino acids. CDR1 and CDR2 (germline): ENHRY, SYGVKD. Primers included in the PCR were 60 Vbeta and 13 Jbeta primers. Libraries were prepared by immunoSEQ multiplex PCR; TCRdb keeps only in-frame clonotypes and omits some of them. The table has about 98,000 clones, roughly 70% seen once; the top ten hold 1.8%. For this clone: Its antigen remains unidentified.

The receptor was isolated from a male donor in good health and CMV-seronegative. Sequencing was done on a sample of PBMCs. This chain joins TRBV10-3 and TRBJ1-1, with D unresolved. The CDR3 DNA reads TGTGCCATCAGTGAAGTGAGGATGAACACTGAAGCTTTCTTT. It yields the protein CAISEVRMNTEAFF.